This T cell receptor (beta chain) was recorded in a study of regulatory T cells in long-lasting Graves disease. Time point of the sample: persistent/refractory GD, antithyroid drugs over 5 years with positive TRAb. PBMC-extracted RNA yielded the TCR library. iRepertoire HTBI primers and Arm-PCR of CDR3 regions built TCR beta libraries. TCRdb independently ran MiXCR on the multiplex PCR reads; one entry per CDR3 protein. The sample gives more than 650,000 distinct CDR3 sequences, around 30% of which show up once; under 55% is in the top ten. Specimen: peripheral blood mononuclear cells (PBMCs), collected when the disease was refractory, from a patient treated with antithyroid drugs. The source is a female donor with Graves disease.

The CDR3 reads CASSITWGDQPQHF. CDR3 DNA: TGTGCCAGTAGTATTACTTGGGGGGATCAGCCCCAGCATTTT. The chain recombines TRBV19 with TRBJ1-5; the D gene is possibly TRBD1 (5 bases). Looked up from germline, CDR1 is LNHDA and CDR2 is SQIVND (reference sequence). The length of the CDR3 is 14 residues. The germline V and J ends were trimmed by 3 bases and 5 bases, with 11 bases remaining between them.